The sequence of this TCR beta chain was determined in a study of T cell responses to AZD1222 COVID-19 vaccine. Notes on the study in general: Across spike, vaccine-associated CD4 TCRs were found, dominant at 160-218 and 743-854. All repertoire sampling was performed exclusively after the peak T cell response. It was only 6 or 7 AZD1222 recipients who were seropositive at baseline. Donor demographics were predominantly white British with a female majority; clonal diversity may be underestimated.

For this clone: What it binds is unknown.

Generated by immunoSEQ multiplex PCR, the TCRdb table keeps only in-frame clones and is missing some. Of about 180,000 clones in the sample, around nine tenths were seen once. Trimming stripped 5 bases from V and 1 base from J, with 12 bases between. Germline V lookup: CDR1 SEHNR, CDR2 FQNEAQ (reference sequence). The CDR3 sequence is 15 residues long. This TCR was sampled from an adult in good health. Source: peripheral blood, taken on day 0 of AZD1222 vaccination. The chain combines TRBV7-9 with TRBJ2-1; D gene unclear. The CDR3 sequence: CASSRRWGSYNEQFF. CDR3 in DNA: TGTGCCAGCAGCCGTCGATGGGGATCCTACAATGAGCAGTTCTTC. The whole variable domain, filled in from reference TRBV7-9 and TRBJ2-1, reads DTGVSQNPRHKITKRGQNVTFRCDPISEHNRLYWYRQTLGQGPEFLTYFQNEAQLEKSRLLSDRFSAERPKGSFSTLEIQRTEQGDSAMYLCASSRRWGSYNEQFFGPGTRLTVL.